This TCR beta chain was observed in a study of beta chain features in type 1 diabetes. In the case of this clone: What it binds is not known.

cDNA synthesis used the whole RNA isolate, giving expressed TCRB sequences. Samples of naive, central memory and regulatory T cells yielded a mean of about 3.4 million reads. The table came from immunoSEQ multiplex PCR; TCRdb's copy has only in-frame clones and leaves some out. The sample includes 300,000 to 400,000 clones, 8% to 10% seen only once; the top ten take roughly 0.6%. Broader study findings: Patients and controls would share equally any PCR tilt toward shorter templates. Type 1 diabetes patients had TCRB CDR3s that were shorter (moderately but significantly so) in all four CD4+ subsets. At VDJ recombination sites, type 1 diabetes patients had fewer insertions and more deleted nucleotides.

V lost 6 bases to trimming and J lost 4 bases, with 12 bases between them. Germline assignment: CDR1 SNHLY and CDR2 FYNNEI. The CDR3 sequence is 13 residues long. Sort purity for all populations was recorded as exceeding 98%. The genes are TRBV2 and TRBJ1-2; D remains unclear. The sequence came from a man younger than 40 with type 1 diabetes. The sample taken for sequencing was central memory CD4+ T cells from blood. CDR3 region: CASRDSPGYGYTF. The CDR3, as DNA: TGTGCCAGCAGGGATTCGCCGGGCTATGGCTACACCTTC.